This T cell receptor beta chain was captured in a study of cytomegalovirus exposure and HLA in healthy donors. Study-wide context: Across some 400 genotyped donors, 81% landed in the Caucasian-associated ancestry cluster. Overall study results and limits: In an earlier analysis, productive rearrangement rates for most beta V segments clustered near 87% or 30%. One cluster of highly shared sequence variants probably arose as a sequencing artifact.

Remarks on this clone: Antigen specificity is unknown.

The PCR used 60 Vbeta and 13 Jbeta primers. Some clones are missing from TCRdb's copy, which holds only in-frame ones; the method was immunoSEQ multiplex PCR. The table has approximately 82,000 clones, 60% to 85% seen once; the top ten hold around 1.5%. Germline V lookup: CDR1 SGHTA, CDR2 FQGNSA. The CDR3 has 16 residues. Trimming cost V 5 bases and J 4 bases; bases outside gene matches: 9. This clonotype was obtained from a middle-aged man in good health and CMV-seronegative. Sequencing was carried out using PBMCs. The V call is TRBV7-2, the J call TRBJ1-5; 9 bases fit TRBD1. CDR3 DNA sequence: TGTGCCAGCAGCATAGGGCGGGACAGGGATAATCAGCCCCAGCATTTT. As protein: CASSIGRDRDNQPQHF.